The TCR beta chain described here comes from a study of blood T cell repertoires in COVID-19. As regards this clone: The identical CDR3 is also encoded by other nucleotide sequences in the sample.

Germline V gene lookup returns CDR1 SGHVS and CDR2 FQNEAQ. The trim removed 0 bases at V and 5 bases at J, leaving 4 bases unmatched. This CDR3 has 15 amino acids. Sequencing used immunoSEQ multiplex PCR; TCRdb keeps in-frame clones, though not all of them. This table has 450,000 or so clones, 80% to 90% appearing once. The sequence came from a young man with COVID-19, enrolled during active disease. Sequencing was performed on peripheral blood. The rearrangement links TRBV7-8 to TRBJ2-7; 10 bases fit TRBD1. In DNA form, the CDR3 reads TGTGCCAGCAGCTTAGCTGGGACAGGGGCCCACGAGCAGTACTTC. Its translation: CASSLAGTGAHEQYF.